Included here is one T cell receptor beta chain sequence, with context. The data were taken from a study of tumor and adjacent non-tumor tissue in lung cancer. A modified ARM-PCR protocol with three rounds of nested PCR amplified TCRbeta. TCRdb processed the multiplex PCR reads anew with MiXCR; each CDR3 protein has one entry. The sample contains over 110,000 distinct CDR3 sequences, around 66% of which appear only once. This sample's RNA came from whole unsorted tissue. Sequenced sample: lung tumor tissue. This TCR came from a man aged 55 to 69 with small cell lung cancer.

The CDR3 region has the DNA TGTGCCAGAAGGACCGGGGTCGATTCCGGGGCCAACGTCCTGACTTTC. The encoded protein is CARRTGVDSGANVLTF. This chain connects TRBV6-5 to TRBJ2-6, with a possible D match to TRBD2 (5 bases). The CDR3 runs to 16 residues. CDR1 is MNHEY, CDR2 SVGAGI, per germline. Trimming took off 9 bases at V and 4 bases at J, with 19 bases between the two ends.